A single sample is the source of the 31 T cell receptor beta chains below, sequenced in a study of CD8 T cells in ankylosing spondylitis. TCRdb reprocessed the 5' RACE reads via MiXCR and lists one record per CDR3 protein. The sample yields over 95,000 distinct CDR3 sequences, about 8.3% seen once. Sequenced input: blood, either unsorted or a sorted T cell fraction (not recorded which). The receptors shown here come from a male donor with ankylosing spondylitis or in good health (not recorded which).

This clonotype showed up many times. This rearrangement joins TRBV6-2 or TRBV6-3 to TRBJ2-4, with D unclear. Trimming took off 7 bases at V and 0 bases at J, with 16 bases between the two ends. Germline CDR1 MNHEY, CDR2 SVGEGT. The CDR3 length is 16 residues. The chain's CDR3 is CASTQARIQAKNIQYF. In DNA form, the CDR3 reads TGTGCCAGCACCCAGGCTCGGATTCAAGCCAAAAACATTCAGTACTTC.

This clonotype occurred many times. CDR3: CASSSFSGANVLTF. The DNA for the CDR3 is TGTGCCAGCAGTTCTTTCTCTGGGGCCAACGTCCTGACTTTC. The rearrangement uses TRBV7-2 and TRBJ2-6; D ambiguous. V lost 6 bases and J 0 bases, leaving 6 bases between the germline ends. The V gene's germline CDR1 is SGHTA and CDR2 FQGNSA. The length of the CDR3 is 14 residues.

In this sample, this clonotype turned up many times. J is TRBJ1-1 and V is TRBV6-1, with no clear D. The CDR3 runs to 13 residues. From germline, CDR1 is MNHNS and CDR2 SASEGT. Trimming left V 2 bases short and J 5 bases short, with 9 bases between. CDR3 protein: CASSELTVTEAFF. The DNA for the CDR3 is TGTGCCAGCAGTGAATTGACTGTAACTGAAGCTTTCTTT.

There are many counts of this clonotype. This rearrangement joins TRBV29-1 to TRBJ2-1; no firm D call. V was pared by 4 bases and J by 7 bases, with 8 bases between. There are 11 residues in the CDR3. Germline V CDR1 and CDR2: SQVTM, ANQGSEA. The CDR3 DNA follows: TGCAGCGTTGTTACTATGAATGAGCAGTTCTTC. Amino acids: CSVVTMNEQFF.

This clonotype was seen ten or more times. The rearrangement uses TRBV6-5 and TRBJ1-5, with D possibly TRBD1 on 6 matching bases. The V end lost 3 bases, the J end lost 2 bases, and 14 bases lay between the germline ends. The CDR3 is 16 amino acids. Germline CDR1 and CDR2: MNHEY and SVGAGI. The CDR3 nucleotides are TGTGCCAGCAGTTATATCGGGCGACAGGGCAATCAGCCCCAGCATTTT. Residues: CASSYIGRQGNQPQHF.

This clonotype was counted at least ten times. This chain joins TRBV12-3 or TRBV12-4 and TRBJ1-5, with unresolved D. CDR3 size: 12 residues. The V gene lost 1 base and the J gene lost 8 bases, with 6 bases spanning the gap. Here the CDR3 reads CASSLGWEPQHF. CDR3 DNA sequence: TGTGCCAGCAGTTTAGGGTGGGAGCCCCAGCATTTT.

At least ten counts were recorded for this clonotype. The J gene is TRBJ2-7, the V gene TRBV7-9; 7 bases are a match to TRBD2. The CDR3 covers 16 residues. Germline V CDR1 and CDR2: SEHNR, FQNEAQ (reference sequence). Losses at the gene ends were 4 bases for V and 0 bases for J; bases not matched to a gene: 9. CDR3 in DNA: TGTGCCAGCAGCTCCGCCAACGGGGGGAGCTCCTACGAGCAGTACTTC. Its translation is CASSSANGGSSYEQYF.

A note on this clonotype: An end of the junction does not agree with germline; a read error may underlie this. The chain is built from TRBV20-1 and TRBJ1-4; D is possibly TRBD1 (5 bases). The CDR3 has 12 amino acids. Germline loops: CDR1 DFQATT, CDR2 SNEGSKA (reference sequence). The CDR3 loop is CSAGHRNGKLFF. DNA of the CDR3: TGCAGTGCAGGACATAGGAATGGAAAACTGTTTTTT.

This clonotype was seen many times. This chain uses TRBV12-3 or TRBV12-4 with TRBJ2-2; D is unresolved. Trimming left V 3 bases short and J 1 base short, with 12 bases between. CDR3 length: 16 residues. DNA of the CDR3: TGTGCCAGCAGTTTGAATGGAGTTGTGAACACCGGGGAGCTGTTTTTT. The encoded protein is CASSLNGVVNTGELFF.

This clonotype was seen ten or more times. The V and J genes are TRBV5-1 and TRBJ2-3; maybe TRBD1 (5 bases). Germline CDR1 SGHRS, CDR2 YFSETQ. The CDR3 is 14 residues long. Trimming stripped 0 bases from V and 3 bases from J, with 8 bases between. Written as DNA, the CDR3 is TGCGCCAGCAGCTTGGAGGGGCTGACAGATACGCAGTATTTT. This sequence encodes CASSLEGLTDTQYF.

This clonotype was counted many times. This sequence joins TRBV10-3 and TRBJ2-1; D is possibly TRBD1 (5 bases). Germline values: CDR1 ENHRY, CDR2 SYGVKD. CDR3 length: 12 residues. V was clipped by 6 bases and J by 5 bases, with 8 bases between them. CDR3 sequence reads: CAIRAQDNEQFF. The CDR3 DNA reads as TGTGCCATCAGGGCACAGGACAATGAGCAGTTCTTC.

This clonotype was recorded many times. This rearrangement joins TRBV12-5 to TRBJ2-5; D gene ambiguous. The germline V and J ends were trimmed by 5 bases and 2 bases, with 12 bases remaining between them. The germline gives CDR1 LGHNT, CDR2 FRNRAP. There are 14 residues in the CDR3. CDR3 protein: CASGLLELQETQYF. CDR3 nucleotide sequence: TGTGCTAGTGGTCTCTTGGAGCTTCAAGAGACCCAGTACTTC.

This rearrangement joins TRBV6-1 to TRBJ2-3; TRBD1 matches 7 bases. The germline V gene has CDR1 MNHNS and CDR2 SASEGT. V shed 5 bases and J 2 bases; nucleotides not matched to a gene: 7. CDR3 length equals 15 residues. For the CDR3, the DNA is TGTGCCAGCAGTCCCCGGGACAGACCCACAGATACGCAGTATTTT. Its protein is CASSPRDRPTDTQYF.

This clonotype has a count of ten or more. The chain joins TRBV29-1 to TRBJ2-1; 10 nucleotides align to TRBD2. Germline V gene lookup returns CDR1 SQVTM and CDR2 ANQGSEA. The CDR3 is 13 amino acids. J was trimmed by 8 bases and V by 8 bases; bases with no gene match: 9. CDR3 in DNA: TGCAGCCTCGCCAGCGGGAGGGCCTATGAGCAGTTCTTC. Amino acid sequence: CSLASGRAYEQFF.

This clonotype turned up a few times. This chain uses TRBV15 with TRBJ2-1; 9 bases align to TRBD1. CDR3 length equals 18 residues. Germline V gives CDR1 LNHNV, CDR2 YYDKDF (reference sequence). J was trimmed by 3 bases and V by 1 base; bases with no gene match: 10. CDR3 DNA: TGTGCCACCAGCAGAGCTCCAGGAGGGACAGGGAGCTACAATGAGCAGTTCTTC. It specifies CATSRAPGGTGSYNEQFF.

This clonotype occurred many times. This chain links TRBV9 with TRBJ2-2; D not certain. The germline gives CDR1 SGDLS, CDR2 YYNGEE. This CDR3 contains 12 residues. V dropped 4 bases and J dropped 7 bases, with 8 bases sitting between them. Here the CDR3 DNA reads TGTGCCAGCAGCCCGCGAGTCGGGGAGCTGTTTTTT. This gives the protein CASSPRVGELFF. Drawing the rest from reference TRBV9 and TRBJ2-2, the complete variable domain is DSGVTQTPKHLITATGQRVTLRCSPRSGDLSVYWYQQSLDQGLQFLIQYYNGEERAKGNILERFSAQQFPDLHSELNLSSLELGDSALYFCASSPRVGELFFGEGSRLTVL.

The sample holds many counts of this clonotype. CDR3 sequence reads: CASSQDGSGGSREQFF. CDR3 nucleotide sequence: TGCGCCAGCAGCCAAGATGGTTCGGGAGGGTCGAGGGAGCAGTTCTTC. The chain links TRBV4-3 to TRBJ2-1, with TRBD2 matching over 8 bases. The junction had 11 bases not matched to a gene; V was cut back by 0 bases and J by 10 bases. CDR3 length: 16 amino acids. Germline values: CDR1 LGHNA, CDR2 YSLEER.

This clonotype was picked up many times. The J gene is TRBJ2-1, the V gene TRBV5-1, with 7 bases that match TRBD2. The CDR3 is made up of 15 amino acids. Germline CDR1 SGHRS, CDR2 YFSETQ. V lost 6 bases to trimming and J lost 7 bases; unmatched junction nucleotides: 13. The CDR3 loop reads CASKGRDWEGNEQFF. The DNA of the CDR3 is TGCGCCAGCAAAGGGAGGGACTGGGAGGGGAATGAGCAGTTCTTC.

About this clonotype: Compared with germline, one end of the junction differs, possibly owing to a read error. The genes are TRBV20-1 and TRBJ2-7; the D gene is possibly TRBD2 (6 bases). CDR3 size: 14 residues. In germline, CDR1 is DFQATT, CDR2 SNEGSKA (reference sequence). CDR3 sequence (DNA): TGCAGTGCTAGGGGGTTAGCGGCTTCCTCCGAGCAGTACTTC. Residues: CSARGLAASSEQYF.

This clonotype was detected ten times or more. V is TRBV7-9 and J is TRBJ1-2, with D possibly being TRBD1 (5 bases). Trimming shortened V by 4 bases and J by 8 bases, and 26 bases separated the two germline ends. The CDR3 is 17 amino acids. Germline V CDR1 and CDR2: SEHNR, FQNEAQ (reference sequence). As DNA, the CDR3 is TGTGCCAGCAGCTCCTCGGGGACCGCCTCGTTTGCTTTCGGCTACACCTTC. As protein: CASSSSGTASFAFGYTF. The full variable domain, completed using reference TRBV7-9 and TRBJ1-2, is DTGVSQNPRHKITKRGQNVTFRCDPISEHNRLYWYRQTLGQGPEFLTYFQNEAQLEKSRLLSDRFSAERPKGSFSTLEIQRTEQGDSAMYLCASSSSGTASFAFGYTFGSGTRLTVV.

This clonotype was recorded at least ten times. This chain uses TRBV6-5 with TRBJ1-1; a possible D gene is TRBD1 (5 bases). There are 14 residues in the CDR3. Germline assignment: CDR1 MNHEY and CDR2 SVGAGI. V was trimmed by 0 bases and J by 5 bases, leaving 10 bases between them. DNA for the CDR3: TGTGCCAGCAGTTACTCGGGGGGGAGAACTGAAGCTTTCTTT. Amino acids: CASSYSGGRTEAFF.

This clonotype was picked up many times. The chain links TRBV29-1 to TRBJ2-2; D gene ambiguous. V was cut by 4 bases and J by 7 bases, with 4 bases left in between. This CDR3 comprises 10 residues. Germline CDR1 and CDR2: SQVTM and ANQGSEA. The CDR3 loop reads CSVANGELFF. As DNA, the CDR3 is TGCAGCGTTGCTAACGGGGAGCTGTTTTTT.

The CDR3 coding sequence is TGTGCCAGGGTAGGGACAGGGGCCAACGTCCTGACTTTC. It encodes CARVGTGANVLTF. The rearrangement links TRBV2 to TRBJ2-6, with D possibly being TRBD1 (6 bases). The V end was cut by 9 bases, the J end by 4 bases, with 10 bases between. Per the germline V gene, CDR1 is SNHLY and CDR2 is FYNNEI. This CDR3 is built from 13 residues.

This clonotype has at least ten counts. The CDR3 bases are TGTGCCAGCTCACCAGACGGGATCACAGATACGCAGTATTTT. Its protein product is CASSPDGITDTQYF. The chain has TRBV18 and TRBJ2-3, with D possibly being TRBD2 (5 bases). V lost 2 bases and J lost 2, with 8 bases in between. The CDR3 extends over 14 amino acids. Germline CDR1 and CDR2: KGHSH and LQKENI.

This clonotype was detected ten times or more. This chain joins TRBV24-1 and TRBJ2-5; 7 bases line up with TRBD1. The CDR3 is 12 amino acids. Germline lookup yields CDR1 KGHDR and CDR2 SFDVKD. V trimming: 12 bases; J trimming: 2 bases; junction bases outside the gene matches: 5. CDR3 coding DNA: TGTGCCCCAGGGGGAGAACAAGAGACCCAGTACTTC. It is translated as CAPGGEQETQYF.

The gene calls are TRBV6-2 or TRBV6-3 and TRBJ2-1; D may correspond to TRBD1 or TRBD2 (5 bases each). Germline values: CDR1 MNHEY, CDR2 SVGEGT. V was trimmed by 5 bases and J by 11 bases, leaving 13 bases between them. This CDR3 has 12 residues. CDR3 bases: TGTGCCAGCAGTCTGGAATGGGGGAAGCAGTTCTTC. Its translation is CASSLEWGKQFF.

There are many counts of this clonotype. The chain uses TRBV27 and TRBJ2-7, with D perhaps matching TRBD2 (6 bases). This CDR3 is 14 amino acids long. V was shortened by 2 bases and J by 2 bases, with 10 bases between the two germline ends. The V gene's germline CDR1 is MNHEY and CDR2 SMNVEV (reference sequence). CDR3 protein: CASSLVRGTYEQYF. For the CDR3, the DNA is TGTGCCAGCAGTTTAGTGCGGGGTACCTACGAGCAGTACTTC.

The chain carries TRBV6-2 or TRBV6-3 and TRBJ1-5; D might be TRBD1 (6 bases). V was pared by 4 bases and J by 0 bases, with 13 bases between. The CDR3 length is 16 residues. Germline V lookup: CDR1 MNHEY, CDR2 SVGEGT. For the CDR3, the DNA is TGTGCCAGCAGTTCCCGGGACATATCTAGCAATCAGCCCCAGCATTTT. Translation gives CASSSRDISSNQPQHF.

This clonotype was recorded at least ten times. The gene calls are TRBV7-9 and TRBJ1-4; no definite D call. The CDR3 is 13 amino acids. The ends were cut back, 1 base at V and 7 bases at J, with 7 bases in the middle. Germline CDR1 reads SEHNR; CDR2 reads FQNEAQ (reference sequence). The CDR3 sequence is CASSLEDGEKLFF. As DNA, the CDR3 is TGTGCCAGCAGCTTAGAAGACGGTGAAAAACTGTTTTTT.

This clonotype was observed at least ten times. The rearrangement uses TRBV6-2 or TRBV6-3 and TRBJ2-7; no reliable D call. V was trimmed by 0 bases and J by 4 bases, leaving 7 bases between them. Germline V gene lookup returns CDR1 MNHEY and CDR2 SVGEGT. CDR3 size: 13 residues. CDR3 coding DNA: TGTGCCAGCAGTTACTCGATTGTATACGAGCAGTACTTC. Encoded protein: CASSYSIVYEQYF.

A note on this clonotype: This could be a read error, since a much larger clone is one nucleotide away. The chain uses TRBV19 and TRBJ2-7, with D hard to call. This CDR3 has 14 amino acids. The V gene's germline CDR1 is LNHDA and CDR2 SQIVND (reference sequence). CDR3 nucleotides: TGTACCAGTAGTCCCGGACCGTTCCACTACGAGCAGTACTTC. This sequence encodes CTSSPGPFHYEQYF.